Listed below are T cell receptor beta chains from one sample, sequenced in a study of response to subunit inactivated influenza vaccine. TCRdb redid the calling of the RT-PCR reads with MiXCR, one entry per CDR3 protein. The sample carries about 700,000 distinct CDR3 sequences, about 14% recorded once. The sequences come from PBMCs from blood, collected approximately 15 days before vaccination. The source is a man between 50 and 59 years old who received an inactivated influenza vaccine. The CDR3 runs from the conserved cysteine through the conserved F or W. Each record gives: V gene, clone size, D gene, J gene, CDR3 protein, CDR3 DNA. D genes are given only for firm matches. Part of the rows lack a size; the others show once, few, many or a class for expanded clones.

v_call: TRBV7-6
clone_size: -
d_call: TRBD1
j_call: TRBJ2-2
cdr3_aa: CASSRSRGYTGELFF
cdr3_nt: TGTGCCAGCAGCCGTTCCAGGGGGTACACCGGGGAGCTGTTTTTT

v_call: TRBV7-9
clone_size: -
d_call: -
j_call: TRBJ2-1
cdr3_aa: CASSPLSGLEQFF
cdr3_nt: TGTGCCAGCAGCCCCCTATCAGGACTTGAGCAGTTCTTC

v_call: TRBV20-1
clone_size: few
d_call: -
j_call: TRBJ2-4
cdr3_aa: CSARDPRHIQYF
cdr3_nt: TGCAGTGCTAGGGATCCGCGGCACATTCAGTACTTC

v_call: TRBV27
clone_size: few
d_call: TRBD2
j_call: TRBJ2-3
cdr3_aa: CASAWTSGGADTQYF
cdr3_nt: TGTGCCAGCGCCTGGACTAGCGGGGGGGCAGATACGCAGTATTTT

v_call: TRBV7-9
clone_size: few
d_call: -
j_call: TRBJ2-3
cdr3_aa: CASSFPDYQLTDTQYF
cdr3_nt: TGTGCCAGCAGCTTTCCGGACTACCAACTCACAGATACGCAGTATTTT

v_call: TRBV6-5
clone_size: -
d_call: -
j_call: TRBJ2-3
cdr3_aa: CASSYQPSTDTQYF
cdr3_nt: TGTGCCAGCAGTTACCAGCCGAGCACAGATACGCAGTATTTT

v_call: TRBV7-2
clone_size: many
d_call: TRBD2
j_call: TRBJ2-1
cdr3_aa: CASSLARVAGTSGRRYNEQFF
cdr3_nt: TGTGCCAGCAGCTTAGCGAGGGTAGCCGGGACTAGCGGGAGAAGGTACAATGAGCAGTTCTTC

v_call: TRBV2
clone_size: few
d_call: -
j_call: TRBJ2-7
cdr3_aa: CASRQGHYEQYF
cdr3_nt: TGTGCCAGCAGGCAGGGGCACTACGAGCAGTACTTC

v_call: TRBV24-1
clone_size: -
d_call: TRBD2
j_call: TRBJ2-5
cdr3_aa: CATRGTSPTSGQETQYF
cdr3_nt: TGTGCCACCAGGGGAACGAGTCCCACTAGCGGCCAAGAGACCCAGTACTTC

v_call: TRBV11-2
clone_size: few
d_call: TRBD2
j_call: TRBJ2-3
cdr3_aa: CASSLGASGTSTQYF
cdr3_nt: TGTGCCAGCAGCTTAGGTGCTAGCGGCACATCTACGCAGTATTTT

v_call: TRBV29-1
clone_size: -
d_call: -
j_call: TRBJ2-5
cdr3_aa: CSVEHSQETQYF
cdr3_nt: TGCAGCGTTGAGCACAGCCAAGAGACCCAGTACTTC

v_call: TRBV3-1
clone_size: few
d_call: TRBD2
j_call: TRBJ2-7
cdr3_aa: CASSQAAASGTYEQYF
cdr3_nt: TGTGCCAGCAGCCAAGCGGCGGCTAGCGGGACGTACGAGCAGTACTTC

v_call: TRBV20-1
clone_size: few
d_call: TRBD2
j_call: TRBJ2-1
cdr3_aa: CSATVLAGESYNEQFF
cdr3_nt: TGCAGTGCTACAGTATTAGCGGGGGAGTCCTACAATGAGCAGTTCTTC

v_call: TRBV4-1
clone_size: -
d_call: TRBD1
j_call: TRBJ2-2
cdr3_aa: CASSQRDRYTGELFF
cdr3_nt: TGCGCCAGCAGCCAAAGGGACAGGTACACCGGGGAGCTGTTTTTT

v_call: TRBV7-2
clone_size: few
d_call: -
j_call: TRBJ2-7
cdr3_aa: CASSLYPGELYEQYF
cdr3_nt: TGTGCCAGCAGCTTATACCCGGGAGAACTCTACGAGCAGTACTTC

v_call: TRBV24-1
clone_size: many
d_call: TRBD2
j_call: TRBJ2-2
cdr3_aa: CATSDLWTSGRGDGELFF
cdr3_nt: TGTGCCACCAGTGATTTATGGACTAGCGGGAGAGGAGACGGGGAGCTGTTTTTT

v_call: TRBV6-5
clone_size: many
d_call: TRBD1
j_call: TRBJ2-7
cdr3_aa: CASSFKPGQGEQYF
cdr3_nt: TGTGCCAGCAGTTTTAAACCGGGACAGGGAGAGCAGTACTTC

v_call: TRBV4-1
clone_size: many
d_call: -
j_call: TRBJ1-1
cdr3_aa: CASSQDRDSEAFF
cdr3_nt: TGCGCCAGCAGCCAAGATCGAGACAGTGAAGCTTTCTTT

v_call: TRBV20-1
clone_size: few
d_call: -
j_call: TRBJ2-2
cdr3_aa: CSARKGGTGELFF
cdr3_nt: TGCAGTGCTAGAAAGGGGGGAACCGGGGAGCTGTTTTTT

v_call: TRBV29-1
clone_size: many
d_call: -
j_call: TRBJ2-3
cdr3_aa: CSVGGNTDTQYF
cdr3_nt: TGCAGCGTTGGGGGAAACACAGATACGCAGTATTTT

v_call: TRBV3-1
clone_size: -
d_call: -
j_call: TRBJ2-7
cdr3_aa: CASSREPRGDYEQYF
cdr3_nt: TGTGCCAGCAGCCGAGAGCCACGAGGAGATTACGAGCAGTACTTC

v_call: TRBV7-9
clone_size: few
d_call: -
j_call: TRBJ2-3
cdr3_aa: CASSYKLNTDTQYF
cdr3_nt: TGTGCCAGCAGCTACAAACTTAACACAGATACGCAGTATTTT

v_call: TRBV6-5
clone_size: many
d_call: TRBD2
j_call: TRBJ2-5
cdr3_aa: CASSYLGTRNRETQYF
cdr3_nt: TGTGCCAGCAGTTACCTCGGGACTAGAAATCGGGAGACCCAGTACTTC

v_call: TRBV12-3/TRBV12-4
clone_size: -
d_call: TRBD1
j_call: TRBJ1-2
cdr3_aa: CASSSPDRGSGYTF
cdr3_nt: TGTGCCAGCAGTTCCCCGGACAGGGGTAGTGGCTACACCTTC

v_call: TRBV4-3
clone_size: few
d_call: TRBD2
j_call: TRBJ2-1
cdr3_aa: CASSQAFGRDYNEQFF
cdr3_nt: TGCGCCAGCAGCCAAGCCTTCGGGAGGGACTACAATGAGCAGTTCTTC

v_call: TRBV5-1
clone_size: few
d_call: TRBD1
j_call: TRBJ2-1
cdr3_aa: CASSLLDRGIDEQFF
cdr3_nt: TGCGCCAGCAGCTTGTTGGACAGGGGAATAGATGAGCAGTTCTTC

v_call: TRBV20-1
clone_size: -
d_call: -
j_call: TRBJ2-5
cdr3_aa: CSARGPGQETQYF
cdr3_nt: TGCAGTGCTAGAGGTCCAGGCCAAGAGACCCAGTACTTC

v_call: TRBV3-1
clone_size: -
d_call: TRBD1
j_call: TRBJ1-1
cdr3_aa: CASNRQGVTEAFF
cdr3_nt: TGTGCCAGCAACCGGCAGGGGGTTACTGAAGCTTTCTTT